This note documents a single T cell receptor beta chain sequence. The source of the sample is a study of OX40 agonist ivuxolimab in advanced cancers. Clones were sequenced by immunoSEQ multiplex PCR, and TCRdb holds only the in-frame ones, with some missing. Among some 50,000 clones listed, roughly four fifths were seen once. The CDR3 has 12 amino acids. V was pared by 6 bases and J by 5 bases, with 13 bases between. Looked up from germline, CDR1 is SQVTM and CDR2 is ANQGSEA. V gene TRBV29-1 combines with J gene TRBJ1-2; no clear D gene. Sample: CD4+ or CD8+ T cells sorted from blood, taken in a trial of the OX40 agonist ivuxolimab. This clonotype originated in an adult with an advanced solid tumor such as melanoma, head and neck, liver or kidney cancer. Here the CDR3 DNA reads TGCAGCGTCGCTCTTTGGGGATATGGCTACACCTTC. It encodes CSVALWGYGYTF.